These 7 T cell receptor beta chains came from one sample sequenced in a study of T cells in Graves' hyperthyroidism and ophthalmopathy. The TCR beta CDR3 regions underwent amplification using RNA transcripts as the source. The HTBI primer set served for first-round RT-PCR of the TCR CDR3. TCRdb reanalysed the multiplex PCR reads using MiXCR and keeps one entry per CDR3 protein. The sample gives roughly 500,000 distinct CDR3 sequences, about 15% of which show up once; under 7% is in the top ten. The material sequenced was blood. Every receptor here comes from a woman in her thirties with Graves' hyperthyroidism that later progressed to Graves' ophthalmopathy.

This clonotype showed up many times. The chain joins TRBV27 to TRBJ2-7; TRBD1 might be the D (6 bases). The V end was cut by 5 bases, the J end by 0 bases, with 17 bases between. The CDR3 has 16 amino acids. Germline V gene sequence: CDR1 MNHEY, CDR2 SMNVEV (reference sequence). CDR3 loop: CASSPLPGQHSYEQYF. Written as DNA, the CDR3 is TGTGCCAGCAGTCCGCTACCGGGACAACACTCCTACGAGCAGTACTTC.

This clonotype has a count of ten or more. The V and J genes are TRBV15 and TRBJ2-3, with 10 bases matching TRBD2. Trimming cost V 0 bases and J 5 bases; bases outside gene matches: 8. The CDR3 length is 17 residues. Germline V gene lookup returns CDR1 LNHNV and CDR2 YYDKDF (reference sequence). CDR3 residues: CATSRDSGLAGVDTQYF. In DNA form, the CDR3 reads TGTGCCACCAGCAGAGATTCAGGCCTAGCGGGAGTAGATACGCAGTATTTT.

The sample holds a few counts of this clonotype. The V gene is TRBV19, the J gene TRBJ2-3; 10 nucleotides align to TRBD1. The CDR3 covers 14 residues. V gave up 5 bases and J gave up 6 bases; unmatched junction bases: 5. CDR1 and CDR2 from the germline V gene are LNHDA and SQIVND (reference sequence). CDR3 sequence reads: CASSPGTGDDTQYF. The DNA for the CDR3 is TGTGCCAGTAGTCCCGGGACAGGGGACGATACGCAGTATTTT.

This clonotype was detected ten times or more. CDR3 protein: CASTSGAEYTDTQYF. The CDR3 DNA is TGTGCCAGCACCTCGGGGGCGGAATACACAGATACGCAGTATTTT. The chain carries TRBV27 and TRBJ2-3; perhaps D is TRBD1 or TRBD2 (6 bases each). This CDR3 region has 15 residues. V dropped 7 bases and J dropped 2 bases, with 16 bases sitting between them. Germline V gives CDR1 MNHEY, CDR2 SMNVEV (reference sequence).

There are a few counts of this clonotype. J is TRBJ2-7 and V is TRBV27; D is unclear. The V gene's germline CDR1 is MNHEY and CDR2 SMNVEV (reference sequence). The CDR3 length is 12 residues. Trimming cost V 5 bases and J 3 bases, with 8 bases left between them. The CDR3 DNA reads TGTGCCAGCAGTCCCCATGGCTACGAGCAGTACTTC. Protein sequence: CASSPHGYEQYF.

In its sample, this clonotype was seen many times. The rearrangement links TRBV12-3 or TRBV12-4 to TRBJ2-5, with 10 bases that match TRBD2. J lost 9 bases, V lost 1 base, and 26 bases had no gene match. The CDR3 has 21 residues. CDR3 sequence: CASSLDLAGVGREGLMSPQYF. Written as DNA, the CDR3 is TGTGCCAGCAGTTTAGACCTAGCGGGAGTAGGGAGGGAGGGGCTTATGTCGCCCCAGTACTTC.

This clonotype has only one observation. CDR3 sequence: CAINQARGNEQFF. The CDR3 coding sequence is TGTGCCATCAATCAGGCTCGCGGGAATGAGCAGTTCTTC. The V and J genes are TRBV10-3 and TRBJ2-1; possible D gene TRBD2, 5 bases. Germline loops: CDR1 ENHRY, CDR2 SYGVKD. CDR3 length: 13 amino acids. Trimming pared 7 bases from V and 7 bases from J, leaving 14 bases between.